This T cell receptor beta chain is drawn from a study of naive and memory T cell subsets. General study findings and limits: Naive repertoires, especially CD8, held a few larger clonotypes, possibly memory cells re-expressing CD45RA. TCR abundance followed a power law differing between naive and memory subsets.

This CDR3 is built from 12 residues. The germline V gene has CDR1 KGHSH and CDR2 LQKENI. The V end lost 5 bases, the J end lost 4 bases, and 8 bases lay between the germline ends. Four subsets defined by CD45RA and CD27 were sorted after CD3, CD4, CD8 and live/dead staining. Both TRBC1 and TRBC2 were covered by a beta constant-region primer of two equimolar oligonucleotides. Nested alpha and beta constant-region primers with the SP2 primer drove four PCR rounds on ligated cDNA. A 12-nucleotide UMI and the SP2 primer were added to the cDNA 3' end by oligonucleotide ligation. One entry per CDR3 protein, called by TCRdb with MiXCR from the UMI-ligation and nested PCR reads. In the table there are 150,000 or so distinct CDR3 sequences, about 20% of which are singletons. This clonotype was seen repeatedly, ten times or more. The antigen is unknown.

The material sequenced was naive CD4+ T cells from blood. This TCR was sampled from a human donor in good health. This chain uses TRBV18 with TRBJ2-5; D is unresolved. Written as DNA, the CDR3 is TGTGCCAGCTCAGCCACGCGAGAGACCCAGTACTTC. Protein product: CASSATRETQYF.